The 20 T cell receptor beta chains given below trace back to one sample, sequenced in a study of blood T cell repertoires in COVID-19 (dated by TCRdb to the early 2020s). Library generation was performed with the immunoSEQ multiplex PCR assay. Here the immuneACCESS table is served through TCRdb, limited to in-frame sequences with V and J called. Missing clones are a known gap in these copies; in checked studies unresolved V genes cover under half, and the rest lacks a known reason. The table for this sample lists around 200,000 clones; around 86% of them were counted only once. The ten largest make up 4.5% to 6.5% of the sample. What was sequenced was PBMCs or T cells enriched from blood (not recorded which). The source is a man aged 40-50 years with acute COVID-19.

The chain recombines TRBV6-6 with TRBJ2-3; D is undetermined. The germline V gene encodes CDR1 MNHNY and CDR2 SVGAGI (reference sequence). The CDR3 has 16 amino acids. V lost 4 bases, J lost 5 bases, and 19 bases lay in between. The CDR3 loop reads CASSSLTWPEVDTQYF. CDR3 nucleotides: TGTGCCAGCAGTTCCCTAACGTGGCCCGAGGTAGATACGCAGTATTTT.

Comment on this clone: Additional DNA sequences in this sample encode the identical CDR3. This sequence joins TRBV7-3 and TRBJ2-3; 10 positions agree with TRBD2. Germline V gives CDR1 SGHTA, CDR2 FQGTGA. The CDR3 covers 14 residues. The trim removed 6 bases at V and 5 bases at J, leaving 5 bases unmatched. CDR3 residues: CASSLAGGGDTQYF. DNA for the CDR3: TGTGCCAGCAGTTTAGCGGGAGGAGGAGATACGCAGTATTTT. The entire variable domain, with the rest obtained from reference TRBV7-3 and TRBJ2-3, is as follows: GAGVSQTPSNKVTEKGKYVELRCDPISGHTALYWYRQSLGQGPEFLIYFQGTGAADDSGLPNDRFFAVRPEGSVSTLKIQRTERGDSAVYLCASSLAGGGDTQYFGPGTRLTVL.

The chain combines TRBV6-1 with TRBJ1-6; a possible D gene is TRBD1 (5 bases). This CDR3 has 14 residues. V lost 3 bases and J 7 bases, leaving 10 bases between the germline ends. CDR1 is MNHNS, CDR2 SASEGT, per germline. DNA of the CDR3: TGTGCCAGCAGTGATCCCCAGGGAAATTCACCCCTCCACTTT. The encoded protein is CASSDPQGNSPLHF.

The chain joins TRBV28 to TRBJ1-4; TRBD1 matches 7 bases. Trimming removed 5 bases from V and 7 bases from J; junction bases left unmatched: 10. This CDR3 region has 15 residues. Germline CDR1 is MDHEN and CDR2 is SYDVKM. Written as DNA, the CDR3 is TGTGCCAGCAGTAGACCACAGGGGAGCCTTGAAAAACTGTTTTTT. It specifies CASSRPQGSLEKLFF.

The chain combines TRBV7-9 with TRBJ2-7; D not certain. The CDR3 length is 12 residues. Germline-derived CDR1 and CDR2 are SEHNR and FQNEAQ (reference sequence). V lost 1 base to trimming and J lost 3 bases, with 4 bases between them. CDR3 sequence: CASSLDNYEQYF. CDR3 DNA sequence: TGTGCCAGCAGCTTAGACAACTACGAGCAGTACTTC.

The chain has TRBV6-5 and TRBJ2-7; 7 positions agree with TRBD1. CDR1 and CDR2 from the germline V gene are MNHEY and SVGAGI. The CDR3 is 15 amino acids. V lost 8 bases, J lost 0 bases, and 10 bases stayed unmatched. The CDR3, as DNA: TGTGCCAGCCTCCCGGACAGGTTTTTCTCCTACGAGCAGTACTTC. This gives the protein CASLPDRFFSYEQYF.

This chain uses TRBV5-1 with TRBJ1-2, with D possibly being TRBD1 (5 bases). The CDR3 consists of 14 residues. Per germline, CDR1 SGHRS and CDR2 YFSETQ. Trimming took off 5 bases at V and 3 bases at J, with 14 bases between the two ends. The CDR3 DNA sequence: TGCGCCAGCAGGCCGGCGCAGGGTCACTATGGCTACACCTTC. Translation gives CASRPAQGHYGYTF.

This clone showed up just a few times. CDR3 nucleotide sequence: TGTGCCAAGACTGGGACAGCCTATGGCTACACCTTC. This gives the protein CAKTGTAYGYTF. The rearrangement links TRBV2 to TRBJ1-2; 7 positions agree with TRBD1. CDR1 is SNHLY and CDR2 is FYNNEI in the germline V gene. The ends lost 10 bases at V and 4 bases at J; junction bases unmatched: 6. The CDR3 has 12 residues.

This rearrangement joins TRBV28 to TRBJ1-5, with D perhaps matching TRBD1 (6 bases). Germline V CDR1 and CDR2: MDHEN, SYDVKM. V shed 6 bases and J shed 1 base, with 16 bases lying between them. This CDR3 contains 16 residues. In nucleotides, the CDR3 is TGTGCCAGCAGCCTCCATCGGACAGAAAGCAATCAGCCCCAGCATTTT. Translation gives CASSLHRTESNQPQHF.

The chain's CDR3 is CASSEAGRLRTDTQYF. For the CDR3, the DNA is TGTGCCAGCAGTGAAGCCGGGAGACTCCGCACAGATACGCAGTATTTT. The chain recombines TRBV2 with TRBJ2-3; a weak D match, TRBD2 (6 bases). Trimming cost V 0 bases and J 1 base, with 11 bases left between them. The CDR3 sequence is 16 residues long. CDR1 and CDR2 from the germline V gene are SNHLY and FYNNEI.

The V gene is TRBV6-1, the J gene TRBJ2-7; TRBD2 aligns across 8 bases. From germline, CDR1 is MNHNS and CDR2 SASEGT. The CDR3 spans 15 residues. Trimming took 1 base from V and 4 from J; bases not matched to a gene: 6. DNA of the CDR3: TGTGCCAGCAGTGAAGGTTTAGCGGGATGGTACGAGCAGTACTTC. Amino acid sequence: CASSEGLAGWYEQYF.

The CDR3 region is CASSRLAGISYEQYF. In nucleotides, the CDR3 is TGCGCCAGCAGTCGACTAGCGGGAATATCCTACGAGCAGTACTTC. The chain links TRBV5-1 to TRBJ2-7; TRBD2 aligns across 11 bases. V trimming: 5 bases; J trimming: 1 base; junction bases outside the gene matches: 5. From germline, CDR1 is SGHRS and CDR2 YFSETQ. CDR3 length: 15 residues.

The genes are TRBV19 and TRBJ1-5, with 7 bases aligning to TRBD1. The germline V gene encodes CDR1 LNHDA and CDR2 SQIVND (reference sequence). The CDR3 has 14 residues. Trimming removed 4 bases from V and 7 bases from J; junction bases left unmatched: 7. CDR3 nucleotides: TGTGCCAGTAGTAAGGGGGCCAGGGGACAGCCCCAGCATTTT. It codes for CASSKGARGQPQHF.

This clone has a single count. The CDR3 DNA sequence: TGTGCCAGCAGTTCGAGGGGGCCTAACGAGCAGTACTTC. Protein sequence: CASSSRGPNEQYF. The chain recombines TRBV6-5 with TRBJ2-7, with 7 positions matching TRBD1. V dropped 4 bases and J dropped 5; count of bases not matched to a gene: 5. The CDR3 contains 13 residues. The V gene's germline CDR1 is MNHEY and CDR2 SVGAGI.

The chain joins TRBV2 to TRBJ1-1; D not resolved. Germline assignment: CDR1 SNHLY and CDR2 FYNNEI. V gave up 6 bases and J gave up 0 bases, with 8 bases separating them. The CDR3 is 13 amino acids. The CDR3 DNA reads TGTGCCAGCAGAAGAGACATGAACACTGAAGCTTTCTTT. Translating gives CASRRDMNTEAFF.

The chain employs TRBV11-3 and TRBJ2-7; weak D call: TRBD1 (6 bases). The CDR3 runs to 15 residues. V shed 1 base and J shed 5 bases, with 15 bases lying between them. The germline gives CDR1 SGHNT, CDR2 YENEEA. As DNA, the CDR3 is TGTGCCAGCAGCTTAGGCCGGGACATGGTCCACGAGCAGTACTTC. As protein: CASSLGRDMVHEQYF.

CDR3 DNA sequence: TGTGCCAGTAACCAACAGGTTAGCAACTATGGCTACACCTTC. As protein: CASNQQVSNYGYTF. The rearrangement links TRBV2 to TRBJ1-2; D is possibly TRBD1 (5 bases). The V gene lost 9 bases and the J gene lost 2 bases, with 16 bases spanning the gap. Germline lookup yields CDR1 SNHLY and CDR2 FYNNEI. The CDR3 sequence is 14 residues long.

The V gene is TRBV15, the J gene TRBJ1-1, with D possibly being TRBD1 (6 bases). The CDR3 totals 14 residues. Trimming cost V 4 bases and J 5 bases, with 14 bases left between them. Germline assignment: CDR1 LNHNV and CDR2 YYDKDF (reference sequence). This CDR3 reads CATSTIDRNTEAFF. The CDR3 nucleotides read TGTGCCACCAGCACGATAGACAGGAATACTGAAGCTTTCTTT.

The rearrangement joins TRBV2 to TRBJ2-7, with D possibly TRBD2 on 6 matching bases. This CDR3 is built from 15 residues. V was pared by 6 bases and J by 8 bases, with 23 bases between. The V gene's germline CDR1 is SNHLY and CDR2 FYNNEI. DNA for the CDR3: TGTGCCAGCAGAGCCCGACGGGACTCCCCTACCCAGCAGTACTTC. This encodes CASRARRDSPTQQYF. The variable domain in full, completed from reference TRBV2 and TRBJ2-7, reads EPEVTQTPSHQVTQMGQEVILRCVPISNHLYFYWYRQILGQKVEFLVSFYNNEISEKSEIFDDQFSVERPDGSNFTLKIRSTKLEDSAMYFCASRARRDSPTQQYFGPGTRLTVT.

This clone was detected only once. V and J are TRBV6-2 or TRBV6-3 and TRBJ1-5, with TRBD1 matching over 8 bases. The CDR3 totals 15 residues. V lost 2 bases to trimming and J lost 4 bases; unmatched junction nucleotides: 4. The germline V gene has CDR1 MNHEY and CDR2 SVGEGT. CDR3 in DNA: TGTGCCAGCAGTTACGGACAGGGCGGGAATCAGCCCCAGCATTTT. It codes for CASSYGQGGNQPQHF.